These 2 T cell receptor beta chains originate from one sample sequenced in a study of siplizumab effects on memory and regulatory T cells. Clones were read by immunoSEQ multiplex PCR, and TCRdb kept only the in-frame ones, dropping some. The sample gives approximately 94,000 clones, 94% of which show up once; approximately 1.4% is in the top ten. Sequenced sample: non-Treg CD4+ T cells sorted from blood. Receptor source: a human donor in good health.

The chain joins TRBV2 to TRBJ1-4; no definite D call. The germline gives CDR1 SNHLY, CDR2 FYNNEI. This CDR3 is built from 15 residues. With 7 bases removed from V and 4 bases from J, the gap between germline ends came to 16 bases. CDR3: CASKFGETYNEKLFF. The CDR3 coding sequence is TGTGCCAGCAAGTTCGGGGAAACGTATAATGAAAAACTGTTTTTT.

The chain combines TRBV21-1 with TRBJ2-7; whether TRBD1, the table's D call, matches the DNA was not checked. TRBV21-1 is a documented pseudogene. The CDR3 loop spans 19 amino acids. CDR3 region: CASSKEGQGASLSSYEQYF. As DNA, the CDR3 is TGTGCCAGCAGCAAAGAAGGACAGGGGGCATCCCTAAGCTCCTACGAGCAGTACTTC.